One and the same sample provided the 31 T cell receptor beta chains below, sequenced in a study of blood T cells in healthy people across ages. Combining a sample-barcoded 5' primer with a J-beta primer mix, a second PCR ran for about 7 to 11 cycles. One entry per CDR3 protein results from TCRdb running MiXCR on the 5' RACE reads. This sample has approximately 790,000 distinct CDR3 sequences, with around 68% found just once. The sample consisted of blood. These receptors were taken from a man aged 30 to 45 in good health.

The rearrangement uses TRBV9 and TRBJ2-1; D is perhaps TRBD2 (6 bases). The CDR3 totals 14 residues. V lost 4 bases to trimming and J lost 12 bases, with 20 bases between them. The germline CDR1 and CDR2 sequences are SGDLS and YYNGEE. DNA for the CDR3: TGTGCCAGCAGCCCCCAAATAGGGGACTTATTGCAGTTCTTC. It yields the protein CASSPQIGDLLQFF.

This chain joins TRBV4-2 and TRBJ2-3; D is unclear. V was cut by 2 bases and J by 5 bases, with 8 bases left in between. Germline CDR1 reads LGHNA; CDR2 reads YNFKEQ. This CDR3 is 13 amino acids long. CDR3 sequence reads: CASSQWVVDTQYF. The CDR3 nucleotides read TGTGCCAGCAGCCAATGGGTCGTAGATACGCAGTATTTT.

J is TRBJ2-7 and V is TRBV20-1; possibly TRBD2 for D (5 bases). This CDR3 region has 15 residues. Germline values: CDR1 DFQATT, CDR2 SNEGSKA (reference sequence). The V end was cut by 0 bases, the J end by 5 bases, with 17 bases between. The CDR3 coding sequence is TGCAGTGCTAGAGATCTACCTCGGGGTCGCCACGAGCAGTACTTC. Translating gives CSARDLPRGRHEQYF.

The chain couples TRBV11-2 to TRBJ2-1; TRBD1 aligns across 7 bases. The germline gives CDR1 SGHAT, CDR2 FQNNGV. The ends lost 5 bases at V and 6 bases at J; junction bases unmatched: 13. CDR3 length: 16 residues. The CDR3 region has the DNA TGTGCCAGCAGCGCTTACAGGGGCAATAAGGGCAATGAGCAGTTCTTC. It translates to CASSAYRGNKGNEQFF.

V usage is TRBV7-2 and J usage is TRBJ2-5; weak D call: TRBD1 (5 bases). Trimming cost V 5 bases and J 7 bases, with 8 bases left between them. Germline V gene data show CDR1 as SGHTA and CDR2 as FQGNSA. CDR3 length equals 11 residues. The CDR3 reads CASSPQGTQYF. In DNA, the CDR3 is TGTGCCAGCAGCCCGCAGGGGACCCAGTACTTC. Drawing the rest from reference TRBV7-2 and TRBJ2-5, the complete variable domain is GAGVSQSPSNKVTEKGKDVELRCDPISGHTALYWYRQSLGQGLEFLIYFQGNSAPDKSGLPSDRFSAERTGGSVSTLTIQRTQQEDSAVYLCASSPQGTQYFGPGTRLLVL.

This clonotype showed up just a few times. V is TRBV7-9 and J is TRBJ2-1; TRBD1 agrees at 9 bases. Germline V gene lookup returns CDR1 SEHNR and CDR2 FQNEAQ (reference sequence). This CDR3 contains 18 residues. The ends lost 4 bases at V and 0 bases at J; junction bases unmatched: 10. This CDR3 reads CASSYPDRGFSSYNEQFF. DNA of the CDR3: TGTGCCAGCAGCTACCCGGACAGGGGCTTTAGCTCCTACAATGAGCAGTTCTTC.

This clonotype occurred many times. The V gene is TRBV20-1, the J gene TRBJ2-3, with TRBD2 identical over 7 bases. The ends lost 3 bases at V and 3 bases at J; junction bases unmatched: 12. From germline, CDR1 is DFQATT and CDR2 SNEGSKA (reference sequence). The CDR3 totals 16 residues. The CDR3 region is CSASPLAVARTDTQYF. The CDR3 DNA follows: TGCAGTGCTAGTCCGCTAGCGGTCGCGAGGACAGATACGCAGTATTTT.

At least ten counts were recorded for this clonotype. The CDR3 DNA sequence: TGTGCCAGCAGCTTAGGGACTAGCGGGGGGAATGAGCAGTTCTTC. Amino acid sequence: CASSLGTSGGNEQFF. This chain joins TRBV7-2 and TRBJ2-1, with TRBD2 matching over 14 bases. CDR3 length equals 15 residues. Germline CDR1 and CDR2: SGHTA and FQGNSA. V dropped 1 base and J dropped 7; count of bases not matched to a gene: 0.

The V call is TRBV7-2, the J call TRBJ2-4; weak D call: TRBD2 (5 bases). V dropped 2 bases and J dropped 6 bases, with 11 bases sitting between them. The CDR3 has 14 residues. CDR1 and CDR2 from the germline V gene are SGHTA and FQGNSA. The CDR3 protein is CASSLSGTRNIQYF. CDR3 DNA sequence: TGTGCCAGCAGCTTAAGCGGAACCCGAAACATTCAGTACTTC.

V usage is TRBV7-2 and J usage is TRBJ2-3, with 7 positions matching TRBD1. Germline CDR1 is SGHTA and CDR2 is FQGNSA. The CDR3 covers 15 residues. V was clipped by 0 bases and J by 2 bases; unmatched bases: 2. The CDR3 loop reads CASSLATGSTDTQYF. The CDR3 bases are TGTGCCAGCAGCTTAGCGACAGGGTCCACAGATACGCAGTATTTT.

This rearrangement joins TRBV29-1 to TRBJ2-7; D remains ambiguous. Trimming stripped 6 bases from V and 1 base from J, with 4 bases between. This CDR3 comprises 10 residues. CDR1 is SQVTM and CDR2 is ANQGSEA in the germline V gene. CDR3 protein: CSVGSYEQYF. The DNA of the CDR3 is TGCAGCGTGGGGTCCTACGAGCAGTACTTC.

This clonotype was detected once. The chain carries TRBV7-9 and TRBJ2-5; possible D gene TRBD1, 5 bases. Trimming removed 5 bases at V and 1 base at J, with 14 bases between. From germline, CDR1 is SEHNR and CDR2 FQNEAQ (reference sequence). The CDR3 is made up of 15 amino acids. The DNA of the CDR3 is TGTGCCAGCAGCCCACAACCCAGGGTCCAAGAGACCCAGTACTTC. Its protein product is CASSPQPRVQETQYF.

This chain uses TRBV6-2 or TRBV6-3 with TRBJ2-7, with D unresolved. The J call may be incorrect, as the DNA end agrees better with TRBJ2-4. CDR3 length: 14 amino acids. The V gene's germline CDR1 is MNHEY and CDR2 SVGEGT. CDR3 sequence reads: CASSYAHPETIQYF. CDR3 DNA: TGTGCCAGCAGTTACGCACACCCCGAAACCATTCAGTACTTC.

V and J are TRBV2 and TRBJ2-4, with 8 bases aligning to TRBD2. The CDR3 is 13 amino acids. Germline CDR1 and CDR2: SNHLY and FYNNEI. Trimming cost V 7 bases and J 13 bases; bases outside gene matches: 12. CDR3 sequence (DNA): TGTGCCAGCACTGGACTAGCCTCCTACGGGCAGTACTTC. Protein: CASTGLASYGQYF.

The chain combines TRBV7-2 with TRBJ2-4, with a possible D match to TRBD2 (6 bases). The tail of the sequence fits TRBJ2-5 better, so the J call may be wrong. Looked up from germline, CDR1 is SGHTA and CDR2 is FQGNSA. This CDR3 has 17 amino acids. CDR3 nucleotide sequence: TGTGCCAGCAGCTTGGCTGGACTAAGGGGACTCCAAGAGACCCAGTACTTC. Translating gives CASSLAGLRGLQETQYF.

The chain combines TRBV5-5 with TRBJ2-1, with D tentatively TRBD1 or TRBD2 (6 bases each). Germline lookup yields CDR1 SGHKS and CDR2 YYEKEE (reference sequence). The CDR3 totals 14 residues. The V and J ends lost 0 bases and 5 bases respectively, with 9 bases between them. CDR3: CASSLEGGHNEQFF. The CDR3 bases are TGTGCCAGCAGCTTGGAAGGGGGGCACAATGAGCAGTTCTTC. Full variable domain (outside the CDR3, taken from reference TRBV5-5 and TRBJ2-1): DAGVTQSPTHLIKTRGQQVTLRCSPISGHKSVSWYQQVLGQGPQFIFQYYEKEERGRGNFPDRFSARQFPNYSSELNVNALLLGDSALYLCASSLEGGHNEQFFGPGTRLTVL.

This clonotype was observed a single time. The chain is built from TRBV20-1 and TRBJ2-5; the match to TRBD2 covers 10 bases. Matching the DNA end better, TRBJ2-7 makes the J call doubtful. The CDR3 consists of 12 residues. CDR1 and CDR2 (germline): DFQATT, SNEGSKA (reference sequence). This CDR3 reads CSFWTSGYEQYF. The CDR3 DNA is TGCAGTTTTTGGACTAGCGGCTACGAGCAGTACTTC.

The CDR3 region has the DNA TGTGCCAGCAGGTCCGCAGGGGGGTACACTGAAGCTTTCTTT. Translated: CASRSAGGYTEAFF. The gene calls are TRBV28 and TRBJ1-1; 7 nucleotides agree with TRBD1. Germline CDR1 MDHEN, CDR2 SYDVKM. This CDR3 comprises 14 residues. The trim removed 6 bases at V and 3 bases at J, leaving 7 bases unmatched.

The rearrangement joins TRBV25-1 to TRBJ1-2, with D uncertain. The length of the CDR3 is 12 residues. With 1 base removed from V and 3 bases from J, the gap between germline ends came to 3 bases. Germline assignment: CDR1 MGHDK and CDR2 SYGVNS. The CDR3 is CASSELDYGYTF. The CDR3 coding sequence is TGTGCCAGCAGTGAATTGGACTATGGCTACACCTTC.

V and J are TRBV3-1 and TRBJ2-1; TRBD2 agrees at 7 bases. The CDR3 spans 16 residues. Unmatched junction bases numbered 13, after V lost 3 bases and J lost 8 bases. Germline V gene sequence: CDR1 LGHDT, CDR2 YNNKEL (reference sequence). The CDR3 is CASSQDASGLSHEQFF. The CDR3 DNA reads TGTGCCAGCAGCCAGGATGCTAGCGGTCTTTCCCATGAGCAGTTCTTC.

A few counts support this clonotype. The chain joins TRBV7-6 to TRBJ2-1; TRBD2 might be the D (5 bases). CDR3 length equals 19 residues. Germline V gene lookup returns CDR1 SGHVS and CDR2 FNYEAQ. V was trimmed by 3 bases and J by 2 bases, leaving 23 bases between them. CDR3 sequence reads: CASSLTVAEGHYTYNEQFF. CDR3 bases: TGTGCCAGCAGCTTGACTGTAGCCGAGGGTCACTATACCTACAATGAGCAGTTCTTC. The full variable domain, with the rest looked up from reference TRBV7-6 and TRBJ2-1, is GAGVSQSPRYKVTKRGQDVALRCDPISGHVSLYWYRQALGQGPEFLTYFNYEAQQDKSGLPNDRFSAERPEGSISTLTIQRTEQRDSAMYRCASSLTVAEGHYTYNEQFFGPGTRLTVL.

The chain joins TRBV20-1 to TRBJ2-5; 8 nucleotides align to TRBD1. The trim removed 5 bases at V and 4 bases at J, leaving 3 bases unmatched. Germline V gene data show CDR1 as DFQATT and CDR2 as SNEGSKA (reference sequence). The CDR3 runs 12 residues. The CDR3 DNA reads TGCAGTGCTTCGACAGGGGTAGAGACCCAGTACTTC. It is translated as CSASTGVETQYF.

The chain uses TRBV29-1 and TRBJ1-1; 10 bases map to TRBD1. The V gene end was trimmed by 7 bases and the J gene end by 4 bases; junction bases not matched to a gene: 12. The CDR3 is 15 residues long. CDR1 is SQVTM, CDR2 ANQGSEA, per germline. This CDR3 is CSAPGQGSSGTEAFF. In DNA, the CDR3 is TGCAGCGCCCCGGGACAGGGGTCGAGCGGCACTGAAGCTTTCTTT.

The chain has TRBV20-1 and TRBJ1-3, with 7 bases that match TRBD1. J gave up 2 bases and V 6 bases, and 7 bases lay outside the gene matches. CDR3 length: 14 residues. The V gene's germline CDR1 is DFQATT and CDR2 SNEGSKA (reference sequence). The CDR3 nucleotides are TGCAGTGCGAGAAAGACAGGGACTGGAAACACCATATATTTT. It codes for CSARKTGTGNTIYF.

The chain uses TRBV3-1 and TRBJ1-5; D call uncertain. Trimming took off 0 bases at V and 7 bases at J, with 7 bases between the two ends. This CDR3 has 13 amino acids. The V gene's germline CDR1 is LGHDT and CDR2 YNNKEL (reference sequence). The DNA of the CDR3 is TGTGCCAGCAGCCAAGATTTTTCGCAGCCCCAGCATTTT. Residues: CASSQDFSQPQHF.

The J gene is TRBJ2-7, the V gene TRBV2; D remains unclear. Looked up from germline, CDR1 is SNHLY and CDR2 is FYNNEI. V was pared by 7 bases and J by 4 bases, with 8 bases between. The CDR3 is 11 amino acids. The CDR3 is CASMARYEQYF. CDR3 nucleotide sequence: TGTGCCAGCATGGCCAGGTACGAGCAGTACTTC.

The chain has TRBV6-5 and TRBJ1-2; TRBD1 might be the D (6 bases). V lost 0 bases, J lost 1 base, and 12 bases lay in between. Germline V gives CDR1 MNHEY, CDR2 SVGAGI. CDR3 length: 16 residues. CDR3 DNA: TGTGCCAGCAGTTACTCTAGGGACACCCTTAACTATGGCTACACCTTC. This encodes CASSYSRDTLNYGYTF.

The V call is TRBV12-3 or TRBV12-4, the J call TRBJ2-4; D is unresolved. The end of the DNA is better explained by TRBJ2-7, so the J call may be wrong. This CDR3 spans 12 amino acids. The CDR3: CASSVQPYEQYF. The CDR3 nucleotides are TGTGCCAGCAGTGTCCAGCCCTACGAGCAGTACTTC.

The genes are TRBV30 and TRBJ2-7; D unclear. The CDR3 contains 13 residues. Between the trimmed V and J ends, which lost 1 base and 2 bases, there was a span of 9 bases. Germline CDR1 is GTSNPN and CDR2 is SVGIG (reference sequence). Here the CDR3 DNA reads TGTGCCTGGAGTGAGGACGCCACCTACGAGCAGTACTTC. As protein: CAWSEDATYEQYF.

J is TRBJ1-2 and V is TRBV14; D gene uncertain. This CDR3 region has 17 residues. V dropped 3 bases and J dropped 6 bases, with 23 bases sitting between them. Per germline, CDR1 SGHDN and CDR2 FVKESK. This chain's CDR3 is CASSHLPAPSLYDGYTF. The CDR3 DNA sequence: TGTGCCAGCAGCCACCTCCCGGCTCCATCGTTATACGATGGCTACACCTTC.

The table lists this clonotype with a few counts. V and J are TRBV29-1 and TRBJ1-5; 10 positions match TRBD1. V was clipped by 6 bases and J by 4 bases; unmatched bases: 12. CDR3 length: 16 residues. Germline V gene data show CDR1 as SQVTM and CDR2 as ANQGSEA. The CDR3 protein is CSVWDSGTGENQPQHF. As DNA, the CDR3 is TGCAGCGTGTGGGATTCCGGGACAGGGGAGAATCAGCCCCAGCATTTT.